This TCR beta chain was captured by sequencing in a study of cytomegalovirus exposure and HLA in healthy donors. The PCR used 60 Vbeta and 13 Jbeta primers. Method: immunoSEQ multiplex PCR; TCRdb's copy keeps in-frame clones and lacks some. The sample lists about 200,000 clones, approximately 88% occurring once. Donors in the study were healthy people who gave bone marrow. Sampled while nominally healthy, donors likely had unrecorded immune exposures. Turning to this clone: Antigen specificity is unknown.

The length of the CDR3 is 15 residues. V lost 5 bases and J lost 1, with 14 bases in between. CDR1 is LNHDA and CDR2 is SQIVND in the germline V gene (reference sequence). Study results and limitations: Across HLA loci, a later analysis found differing TCR association rates, with DRB1 most and HLA-C fewest.

Sequences were obtained from PBMCs. The chain has TRBV19 and TRBJ1-1; tentatively, D is TRBD1 (5 bases). The sequence derives from a boy between 2 and 10 years old in good health and CMV-seronegative. CDR3 in DNA: TGTGCCAGTAGTCCCAAGGGAGGGACGAACACTGAAGCTTTCTTT. The encoded protein is CASSPKGGTNTEAFF.